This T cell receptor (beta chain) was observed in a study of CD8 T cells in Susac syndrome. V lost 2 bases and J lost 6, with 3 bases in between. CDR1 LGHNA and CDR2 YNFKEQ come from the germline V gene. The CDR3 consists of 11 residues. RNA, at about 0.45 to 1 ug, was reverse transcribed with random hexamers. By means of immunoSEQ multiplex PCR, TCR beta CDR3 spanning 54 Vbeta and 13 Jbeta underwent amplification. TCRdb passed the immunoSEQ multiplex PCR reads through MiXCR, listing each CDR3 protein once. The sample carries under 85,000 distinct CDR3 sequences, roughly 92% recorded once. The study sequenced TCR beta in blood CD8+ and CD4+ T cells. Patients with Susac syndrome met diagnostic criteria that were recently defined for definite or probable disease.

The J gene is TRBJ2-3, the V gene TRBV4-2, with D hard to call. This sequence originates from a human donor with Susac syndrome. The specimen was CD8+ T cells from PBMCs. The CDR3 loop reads CASSQQDTQYF. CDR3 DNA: TGTGCCAGCAGCCAACAGGATACGCAGTATTTT.